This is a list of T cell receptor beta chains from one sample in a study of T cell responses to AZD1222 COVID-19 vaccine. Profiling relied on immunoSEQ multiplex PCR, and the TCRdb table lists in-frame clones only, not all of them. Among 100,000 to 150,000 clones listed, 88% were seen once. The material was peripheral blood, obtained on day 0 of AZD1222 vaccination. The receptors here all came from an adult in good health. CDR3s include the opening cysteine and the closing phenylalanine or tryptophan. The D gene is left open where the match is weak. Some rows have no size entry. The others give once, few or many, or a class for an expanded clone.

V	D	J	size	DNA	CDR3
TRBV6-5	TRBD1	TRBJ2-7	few	TGTGCCAGCAGTTACGACGCGACAGGGGACTACGAGCAGTACTTC	CASSYDATGDYEQYF
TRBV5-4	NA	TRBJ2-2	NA	TGTGCCAGCAGCCCGAGAGTGACCGGGGAGCTGTTTTTT	CASSPRVTGELFF
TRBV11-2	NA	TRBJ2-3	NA	TGTGCCAGCAGCGTCACCGGGGCCCGTAGTGGCACAGATACGCAGTATTTT	CASSVTGARSGTDTQYF
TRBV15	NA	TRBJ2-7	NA	TGTGCCACCAGCATCAGCCACGAGCAGTACTTC	CATSISHEQYF
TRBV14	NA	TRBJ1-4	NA	TGTGCCAGCAGCCAAGATTCCGTCGTTGGGACTAATGAAAAACTGTTTTTT	CASSQDSVVGTNEKLFF
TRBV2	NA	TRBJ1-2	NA	TGTGCCAGCAGTGAACTTTTCGGGGGACCCTATGGCTACACCTTC	CASSELFGGPYGYTF
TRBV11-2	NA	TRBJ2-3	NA	TGTGCCAGCAGCTTAGTGAGGTCTACTCTCCGAACGCAGTATTTT	CASSLVRSTLRTQYF
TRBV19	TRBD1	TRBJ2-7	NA	TGTGCCAGTAGTCTACCCGGACAGGGGGCCTACGAGCAGTACTTC	CASSLPGQGAYEQYF
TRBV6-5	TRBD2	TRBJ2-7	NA	TGTGCCAGCATGCGGGGGGGCTTCGGCGAGCAGTACTTC	CASMRGGFGEQYF
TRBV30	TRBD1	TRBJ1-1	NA	TGTGCCTGGAGTGTAAGACAGGGGGACACTGAAGCTTTCTTT	CAWSVRQGDTEAFF